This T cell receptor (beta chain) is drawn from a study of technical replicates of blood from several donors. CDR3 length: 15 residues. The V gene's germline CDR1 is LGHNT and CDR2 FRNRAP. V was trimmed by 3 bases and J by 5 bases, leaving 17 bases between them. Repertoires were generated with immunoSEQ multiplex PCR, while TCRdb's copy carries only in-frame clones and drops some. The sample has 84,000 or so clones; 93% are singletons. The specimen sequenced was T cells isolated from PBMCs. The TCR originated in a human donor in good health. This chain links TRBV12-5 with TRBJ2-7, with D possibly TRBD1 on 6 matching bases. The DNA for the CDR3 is TGTGCTAGTGGTTTAATAGCGAGGGGGAACGACGAGCAGTACTTC. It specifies CASGLIARGNDEQYF.